Presented here are 10 T cell receptor beta chains from one specimen sequenced in a study of shared clonotypes between healthy human individuals. Profiling relied on immunoSEQ multiplex PCR, and the TCRdb table lists in-frame clones only, not all of them. The sample shows more than 400,000 clones, about 72% of them seen only once. The sequenced sample was PBMCs. These receptors originate from a woman aged 40 to 50 in good health. Some clones in this sample may be carry-over from other donors' samples.

V gene TRBV27 combines with J gene TRBJ1-1, with 10 bases matching TRBD1. The CDR3 totals 14 residues. CDR1 and CDR2 from the germline V gene are MNHEY and SMNVEV (reference sequence). J gave up 5 bases and V 5 bases, and 5 bases lay outside the gene matches. The CDR3 here is CASSTTGGQTEAFF. The CDR3 coding sequence is TGTGCCAGCAGTACGACAGGGGGCCAAACTGAAGCTTTCTTT.

Note on this clone: Different DNA sequences within this sample yield the same CDR3. This chain connects TRBV28 to TRBJ2-1; perhaps TRBD1 as D (6 bases). V lost 5 bases and J 1 base, leaving 12 bases between the germline ends. The CDR3 loop spans 15 amino acids. The germline gives CDR1 MDHEN, CDR2 SYDVKM. CDR3 sequence reads: CASSPRGVSYNEQFF. The CDR3 DNA reads as TGTGCCAGCAGTCCCAGGGGCGTATCCTACAATGAGCAGTTCTTC.

This clone was seen once. This rearrangement joins TRBV27 to TRBJ2-7, with 8 bases aligning to TRBD1. The V gene end was trimmed by 5 bases and the J gene end by 3 bases; junction bases not matched to a gene: 6. CDR1 MNHEY and CDR2 SMNVEV come from the germline V gene (reference sequence). The CDR3 consists of 14 residues. The CDR3 protein is CASSPWTGSYEQYF. The CDR3 coding sequence is TGTGCCAGCAGTCCGTGGACAGGGAGCTACGAGCAGTACTTC.

The chain couples TRBV27 to TRBJ2-5; D unresolved. V dropped 0 bases and J dropped 4 bases, with 12 bases sitting between them. Germline V gives CDR1 MNHEY, CDR2 SMNVEV (reference sequence). This CDR3 region has 15 residues. The CDR3 region is CASSLSSPLGETQYF. In nucleotides, the CDR3 is TGTGCCAGCAGTTTATCGTCGCCACTCGGAGAGACCCAGTACTTC.

This sequence joins TRBV7-8 and TRBJ2-5, with TRBD2 identical over 10 bases. The CDR3 is made up of 12 amino acids. The germline V gene encodes CDR1 SGHVS and CDR2 FQNEAQ. V gave up 8 bases and J gave up 5 bases; unmatched junction bases: 2. The CDR3 loop is CASSGLAETQYF. The CDR3, as DNA: TGTGCCAGCTCGGGACTAGCGGAGACCCAGTACTTC.

Written as DNA, the CDR3 is TGTGCCAGCAGCCCTGGGTCGCCGGCGGGGGCCAAAAACATTCAGTACTTC. Its protein product is CASSPGSPAGAKNIQYF. The chain joins TRBV5-4 to TRBJ2-4; a possible D gene is TRBD2 (6 bases). This CDR3 comprises 17 residues. From germline, CDR1 is SGHNT and CDR2 YYREEE (reference sequence). V lost 4 bases and J 1 base, leaving 18 bases between the germline ends.

CDR3 sequence (DNA): TGTGCCAGCAGTTTAGTACTAGCGGGAGCCCTCCAAGAGACCCAGTACTTC. Protein product: CASSLVLAGALQETQYF. J is TRBJ2-5 and V is TRBV27, with 11 bases fitting TRBD2. Losses at the gene ends were 2 bases for V and 1 base for J; bases not matched to a gene: 6. The germline V gene encodes CDR1 MNHEY and CDR2 SMNVEV (reference sequence). The CDR3 loop spans 17 amino acids.

CDR3 in amino acids: CASSQMGGYNEQFF. For the CDR3, the DNA is TGCGCCAGCAGCCAAATGGGCGGCTACAATGAGCAGTTCTTC. J is TRBJ2-1 and V is TRBV4-3; D is undetermined. Germline values: CDR1 LGHNA, CDR2 YSLEER. The CDR3 has 14 amino acids. The V end lost 2 bases, the J end lost 3 bases, and 8 bases lay between the germline ends.

This clone appeared once. V is TRBV15 and J is TRBJ2-3; D perhaps matches TRBD1 (5 bases). The CDR3 consists of 15 residues. V was cut by 0 bases and J by 5 bases, with 12 bases left in between. Germline CDR1 LNHNV, CDR2 YYDKDF (reference sequence). The CDR3 nucleotides read TGTGCCACCAGCAGAGATGGGATAGGGGAAGATACGCAGTATTTT. Its translation: CATSRDGIGEDTQYF.

For this clone: In the same sample, other DNA sequences code for this CDR3. The chain has TRBV5-4 and TRBJ2-5; the D is unclear. With 0 bases removed from V and 1 base from J, the gap between germline ends came to 7 bases. CDR1 is SGHNT and CDR2 is YYREEE in the germline V gene (reference sequence). This CDR3 region has 14 residues. The CDR3 bases are TGTGCCAGCAGCTTGGGGGCAGGCCAAGAGACCCAGTACTTC. Translation: CASSLGAGQETQYF. The whole variable domain, remainder taken from reference TRBV5-4 and TRBJ2-5, is ETGVTQSPTHLIKTRGQQVTLRCSSQSGHNTVSWYQQALGQGPQFIFQYYREEENGRGNFPPRFSGLQFPNYSSELNVNALELDDSALYLCASSLGAGQETQYFGPGTRLLVL.